The subject of this entry is one TCR beta chain. Its matching antigen is unknown. Relative to the germline gene, one junction end is altered; a read error may explain this. The sample originates from a study of T cell repertoires in cytomegalovirus infection. This CDR3 spans 12 amino acids. The germline CDR1 and CDR2 sequences are KGHDR and SFDVKD. Via MiXCR, TCRdb re-called the reads, giving one row per CDR3 protein. The sample contains 650,000 to 900,000 distinct CDR3 sequences, 29% of which appear only once. The source was cultured CD8+ T cells from PBMCs, collected from culture after CMV antigen stimulation. The sequence came from a human donor in good health (CMV status not recorded). Some clones in this sample may be carry-over from other donors' samples. The chain employs TRBV24-1 and TRBJ2-1; D gene unclear. For the CDR3, the DNA is TGTGCCACCAGTGAGACCTATAATGAGCAGTTCTTC. It yields the protein CATSETYNEQFF.